The rows below give T cell receptor beta chains drawn from one sample of a study of graft-versus-host responses after intestinal transplantation. Assay: immunoSEQ multiplex PCR; the TCRdb copy retains only in-frame clones and omits some. The sample shows over 75,000 clones, 86% of them seen only once. The sequenced sample was PBMCs, obtained 255 days after intestinal transplant. The origin of the receptors is a human patient who received an intestinal transplant, so some T cells may come from the graft donor. The conserved cysteine and the conserved F or W are not part of the CDR3 here. Where a row states a size, it is once, few, many or the class of an expanded clone; other rows omit it.

v_gene: TRBV11-2
abundance: -
j_gene: TRBJ2-5
CDR3aa: ASSLMTGSQETQY

v_gene: TRBV5-8
abundance: once
j_gene: TRBJ2-5
CDR3aa: ASSLLGKTQY

v_gene: TRBV2
abundance: once
j_gene: TRBJ1-2
CDR3aa: ASTMGTVI

v_gene: TRBV2
abundance: -
j_gene: TRBJ2-2
CDR3aa: ASTAEGTNTGELF

v_gene: TRBV5-1
abundance: -
j_gene: TRBJ2-1
CDR3aa: ASSPGLSYNEQF

v_gene: TRBV5-1
abundance: -
j_gene: TRBJ2-6
CDR3aa: ASSKRTGEKSGANVLT

v_gene: TRBV7-2
abundance: once
j_gene: TRBJ1-5
CDR3aa: ASSHGTVDGGPQH

v_gene: TRBV27
abundance: -
j_gene: TRBJ2-2
CDR3aa: ASSLSGTGELF

v_gene: TRBV4-1
abundance: -
j_gene: TRBJ2-3
CDR3aa: ASSQIGGSGTDTQY

v_gene: TRBV5-4
abundance: -
j_gene: TRBJ2-1
CDR3aa: ASSLKLNEQF

v_gene: TRBV6-6
abundance: -
j_gene: TRBJ1-5
CDR3aa: ASSYFGEDQPQH

v_gene: TRBV11-2
abundance: -
j_gene: TRBJ2-3
CDR3aa: ASSLASSYGLGTDTQY

v_gene: TRBV6-1
abundance: -
j_gene: TRBJ2-7
CDR3aa: ASSEANGPYEQY

v_gene: TRBV29-1
abundance: -
j_gene: TRBJ1-1
CDR3aa: SGWMGGLNTEAF